This T cell receptor (beta chain) emerged from a study of response to subunit inactivated influenza vaccine. Findings of the study overall: Each seasonal influenza vaccination, the authors suggested, recruits few new T cells.

Concerning this clonotype itself: As yet, its antigen is unknown.

TCRdb reprocessed the RT-PCR reads with MiXCR, giving one entry per CDR3 protein. The data contain hundreds of thousands of distinct CDR3 sequences, roughly 23% of them seen just once; the ten biggest clones take up approximately 2%. The CDR3 has 19 amino acids. The germline V gene encodes CDR1 MGHRA and CDR2 YSYEKL. Unmatched junction bases numbered 13, after V lost 4 bases and J lost 0 bases. The origin of this receptor is a man in his forties or fifties who received an inactivated influenza vaccine. The sample consisted of CD4+ T cells sorted from PBMCs, taken more than 4 days after vaccination. The rearrangement uses TRBV4-1 and TRBJ2-3, with 10 bases identical to TRBD2. CDR3 amino acids: CASSLRTLAGEPSTDTQYF. CDR3 DNA: TGCGCCAGCAGCCTTCGGACCCTAGCGGGGGAACCTAGCACAGATACGCAGTATTTT.